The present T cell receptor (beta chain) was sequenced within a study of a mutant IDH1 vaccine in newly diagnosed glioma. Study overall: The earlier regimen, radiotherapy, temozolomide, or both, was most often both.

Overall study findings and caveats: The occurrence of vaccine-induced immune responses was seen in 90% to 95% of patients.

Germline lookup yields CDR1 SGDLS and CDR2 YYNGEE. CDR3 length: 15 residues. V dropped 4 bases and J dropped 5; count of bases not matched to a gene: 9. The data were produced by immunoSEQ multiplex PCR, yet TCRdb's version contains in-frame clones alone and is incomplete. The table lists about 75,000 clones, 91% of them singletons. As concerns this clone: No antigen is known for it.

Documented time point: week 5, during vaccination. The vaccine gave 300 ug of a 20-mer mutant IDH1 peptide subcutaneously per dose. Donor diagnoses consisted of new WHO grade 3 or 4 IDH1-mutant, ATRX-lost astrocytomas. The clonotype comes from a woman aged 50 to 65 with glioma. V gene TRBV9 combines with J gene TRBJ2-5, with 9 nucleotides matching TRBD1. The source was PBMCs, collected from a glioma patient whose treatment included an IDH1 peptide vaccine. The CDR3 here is CASSKREQGAETQYF. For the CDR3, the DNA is TGTGCCAGCAGCAAAAGGGAACAGGGGGCGGAGACCCAGTACTTC. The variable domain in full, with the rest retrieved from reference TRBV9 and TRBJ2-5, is DSGVTQTPKHLITATGQRVTLRCSPRSGDLSVYWYQQSLDQGLQFLIQYYNGEERAKGNILERFSAQQFPDLHSELNLSSLELGDSALYFCASSKREQGAETQYFGPGTRLLVL.